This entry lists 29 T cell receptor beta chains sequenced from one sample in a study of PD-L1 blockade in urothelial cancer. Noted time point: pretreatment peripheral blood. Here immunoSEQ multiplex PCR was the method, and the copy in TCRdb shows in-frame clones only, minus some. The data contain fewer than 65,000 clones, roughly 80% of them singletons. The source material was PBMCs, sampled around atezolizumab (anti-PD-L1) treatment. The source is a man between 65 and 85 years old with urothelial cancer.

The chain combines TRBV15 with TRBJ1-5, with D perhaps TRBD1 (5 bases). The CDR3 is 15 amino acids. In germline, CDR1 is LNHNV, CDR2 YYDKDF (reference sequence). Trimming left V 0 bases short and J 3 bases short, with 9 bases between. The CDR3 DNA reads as TGTGCCACCAGCAGAGAGGGGCAGACCAATCAGCCCCAGCATTTT. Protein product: CATSREGQTNQPQHF.

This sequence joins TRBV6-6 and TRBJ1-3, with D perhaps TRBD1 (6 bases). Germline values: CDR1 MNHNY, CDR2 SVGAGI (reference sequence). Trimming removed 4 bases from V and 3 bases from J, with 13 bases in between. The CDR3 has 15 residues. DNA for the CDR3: TGTGCCAGCAGTTTCAGGGGCACTTATGGAAACACCATATATTTT. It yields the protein CASSFRGTYGNTIYF.

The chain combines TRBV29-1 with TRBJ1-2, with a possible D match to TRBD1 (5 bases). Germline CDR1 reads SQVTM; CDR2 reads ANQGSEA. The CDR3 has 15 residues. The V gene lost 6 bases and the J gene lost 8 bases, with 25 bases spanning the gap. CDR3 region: CSVGRPGLSSGGYTF. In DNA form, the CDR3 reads TGCAGCGTAGGCCGTCCGGGACTCTCCTCGGGCGGCTACACCTTC. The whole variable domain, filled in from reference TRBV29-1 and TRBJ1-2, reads SAVISQKPSRDICQRGTSLTIQCQVDSQVTMMFWYRQQPGQSLTLIATANQGSEATYESGFVIDKFPISRPNLTFSTLTVSNMSPEDSSIYLCSVGRPGLSSGGYTFGSGTRLTVV.

This CDR3 reads CASSPRRAGGGNEQYF. As DNA, the CDR3 is TGTGCCAGCAGTCCCCGGCGAGCGGGGGGTGGTAACGAGCAGTACTTC. The V gene is TRBV7-2, the J gene TRBJ2-7; TRBD2 aligns across 9 bases. The germline CDR1 and CDR2 sequences are SGHTA and FQGNSA. This CDR3 has 16 amino acids. The V segment lost 6 bases and the J segment 5 bases; nucleotides outside the gene matches: 14. Full variable domain (outside the CDR3, taken from reference TRBV7-2 and TRBJ2-7): GAGVSQSPSNKVTEKGKDVELRCDPISGHTALYWYRQSLGQGLEFLIYFQGNSAPDKSGLPSDRFSAERTGGSVSTLTIQRTQQEDSAVYLCASSPRRAGGGNEQYFGPGTRLTVT.

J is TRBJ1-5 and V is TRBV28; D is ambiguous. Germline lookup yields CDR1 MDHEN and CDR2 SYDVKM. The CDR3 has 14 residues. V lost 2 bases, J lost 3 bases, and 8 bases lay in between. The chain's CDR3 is CASSLLQANQPQHF. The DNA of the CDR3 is TGTGCCAGCAGTTTACTGCAGGCCAATCAGCCCCAGCATTTT. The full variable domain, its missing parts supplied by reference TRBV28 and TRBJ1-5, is DVKVTQSSRYLVKRTGEKVFLECVQDMDHENMFWYRQDPGLGLRLIYFSYDVKMKEKGDIPEGYSVSREKKERFSLILESASTNQTSMYLCASSLLQANQPQHFGDGTRLSIL.

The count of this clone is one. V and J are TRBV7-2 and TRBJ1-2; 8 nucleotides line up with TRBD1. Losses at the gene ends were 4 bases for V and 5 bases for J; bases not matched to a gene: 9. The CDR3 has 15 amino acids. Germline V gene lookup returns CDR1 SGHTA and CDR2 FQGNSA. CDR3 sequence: CASSSRTGIGYGYTF. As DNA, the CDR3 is TGTGCCAGCAGCTCACGGACAGGGATAGGATATGGCTACACCTTC.

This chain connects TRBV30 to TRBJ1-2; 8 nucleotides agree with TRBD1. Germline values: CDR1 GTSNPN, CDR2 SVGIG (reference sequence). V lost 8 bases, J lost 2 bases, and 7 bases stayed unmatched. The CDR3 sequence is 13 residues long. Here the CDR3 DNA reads TGTGCCGGACAGGGTGAGGGGAACTATGGCTACACCTTC. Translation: CAGQGEGNYGYTF.

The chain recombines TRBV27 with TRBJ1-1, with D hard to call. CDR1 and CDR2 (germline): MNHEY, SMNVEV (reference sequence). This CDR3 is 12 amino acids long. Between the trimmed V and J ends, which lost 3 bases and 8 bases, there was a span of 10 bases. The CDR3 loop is CASSFIGAEAFF. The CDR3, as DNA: TGTGCCAGCAGTTTTATCGGAGCAGAAGCTTTCTTT.

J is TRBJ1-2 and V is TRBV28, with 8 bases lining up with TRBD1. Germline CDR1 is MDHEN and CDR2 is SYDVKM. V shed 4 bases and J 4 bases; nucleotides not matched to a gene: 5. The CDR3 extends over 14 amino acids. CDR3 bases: TGTGCCAGCAGTTGGGACAGGATCCCCTATGGCTACACCTTC. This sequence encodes CASSWDRIPYGYTF.

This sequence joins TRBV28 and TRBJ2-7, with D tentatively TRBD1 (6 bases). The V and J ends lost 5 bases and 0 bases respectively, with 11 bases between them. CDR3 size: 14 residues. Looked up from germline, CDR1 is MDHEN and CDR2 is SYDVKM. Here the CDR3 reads CASSPTGSSYEQYF. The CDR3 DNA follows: TGTGCCAGCAGTCCTACAGGGAGCTCCTACGAGCAGTACTTC. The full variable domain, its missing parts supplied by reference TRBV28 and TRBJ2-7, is DVKVTQSSRYLVKRTGEKVFLECVQDMDHENMFWYRQDPGLGLRLIYFSYDVKMKEKGDIPEGYSVSREKKERFSLILESASTNQTSMYLCASSPTGSSYEQYFGPGTRLTVT.

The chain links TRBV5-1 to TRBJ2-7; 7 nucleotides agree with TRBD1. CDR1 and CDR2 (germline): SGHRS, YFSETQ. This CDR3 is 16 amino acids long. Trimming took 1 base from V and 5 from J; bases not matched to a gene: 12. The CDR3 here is CASSLFGKGAYDEQYF. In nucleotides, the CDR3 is TGCGCCAGCAGCTTGTTTGGAAAGGGGGCATACGACGAGCAGTACTTC.

The CDR3 region is CAISELREETQYF. The DNA for the CDR3 is TGTGCCATCAGTGAGTTGCGGGAAGAGACCCAGTACTTC. This chain links TRBV10-3 with TRBJ2-5, with a tentative D call TRBD2 (5 bases). The V gene's germline CDR1 is ENHRY and CDR2 SYGVKD. The V end lost 1 base, the J end lost 3 bases, and 6 bases lay between the germline ends. The CDR3 contains 13 residues.

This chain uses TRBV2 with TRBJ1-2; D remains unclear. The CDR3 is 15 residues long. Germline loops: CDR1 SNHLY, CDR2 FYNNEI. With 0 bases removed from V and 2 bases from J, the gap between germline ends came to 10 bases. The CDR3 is CASSEAWLLNYGYTF. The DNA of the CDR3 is TGTGCCAGCAGTGAAGCGTGGCTCCTCAACTATGGCTACACCTTC.

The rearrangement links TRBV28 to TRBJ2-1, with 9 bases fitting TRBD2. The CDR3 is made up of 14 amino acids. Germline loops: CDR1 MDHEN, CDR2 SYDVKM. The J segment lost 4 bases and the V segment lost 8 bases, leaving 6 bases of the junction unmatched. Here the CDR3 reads CASLAGSAYNEQFF. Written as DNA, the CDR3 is TGTGCCAGCCTAGCGGGGTCGGCTTACAATGAGCAGTTCTTC.

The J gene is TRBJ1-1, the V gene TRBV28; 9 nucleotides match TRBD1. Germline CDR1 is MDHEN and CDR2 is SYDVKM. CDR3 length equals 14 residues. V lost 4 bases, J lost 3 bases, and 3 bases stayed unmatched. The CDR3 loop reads CASSWTGEDTEAFF. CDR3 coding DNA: TGTGCCAGCAGTTGGACAGGGGAAGACACTGAAGCTTTCTTT.

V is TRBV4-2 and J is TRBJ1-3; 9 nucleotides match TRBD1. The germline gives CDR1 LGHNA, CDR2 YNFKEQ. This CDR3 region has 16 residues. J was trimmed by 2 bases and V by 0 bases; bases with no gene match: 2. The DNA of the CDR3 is TGTGCCAGCAGCCAAGATCGGACAGGGGCTGGAAACACCATATATTTT. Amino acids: CASSQDRTGAGNTIYF.

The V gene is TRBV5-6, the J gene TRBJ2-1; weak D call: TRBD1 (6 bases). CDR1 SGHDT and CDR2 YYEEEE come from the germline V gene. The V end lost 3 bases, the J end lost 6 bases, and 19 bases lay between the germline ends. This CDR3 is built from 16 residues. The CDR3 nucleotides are TGTGCCAGCAGCTCCACGGACAGCCCCCTAGCCAATGAGCAGTTCTTC. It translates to CASSSTDSPLANEQFF.

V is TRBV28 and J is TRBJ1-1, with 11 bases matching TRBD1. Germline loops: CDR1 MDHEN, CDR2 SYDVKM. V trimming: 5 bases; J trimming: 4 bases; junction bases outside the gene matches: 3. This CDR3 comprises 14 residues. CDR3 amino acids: CASSSGTGGTEAFF. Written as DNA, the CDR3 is TGTGCCAGCAGTAGCGGGACAGGGGGCACTGAAGCTTTCTTT.

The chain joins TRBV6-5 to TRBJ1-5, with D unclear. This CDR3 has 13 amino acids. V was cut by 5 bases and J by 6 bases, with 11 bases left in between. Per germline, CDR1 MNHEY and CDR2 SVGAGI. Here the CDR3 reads CASSQINGQPQHF. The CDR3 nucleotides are TGTGCCAGCAGTCAAATAAACGGTCAGCCCCAGCATTTT.

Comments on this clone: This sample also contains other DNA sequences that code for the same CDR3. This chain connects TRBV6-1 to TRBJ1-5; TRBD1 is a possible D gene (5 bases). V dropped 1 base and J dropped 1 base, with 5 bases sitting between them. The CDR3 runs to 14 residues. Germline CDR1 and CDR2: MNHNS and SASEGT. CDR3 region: CASSEGQSNQPQHF. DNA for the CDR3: TGTGCCAGCAGTGAAGGACAGAGCAATCAGCCCCAGCATTTT.

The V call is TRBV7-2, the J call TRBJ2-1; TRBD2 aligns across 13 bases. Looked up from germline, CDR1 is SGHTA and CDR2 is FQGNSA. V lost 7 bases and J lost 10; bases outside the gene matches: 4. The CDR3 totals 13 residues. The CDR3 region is CASIEGLAGEQFF. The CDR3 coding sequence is TGTGCCAGCATCGAGGGACTAGCGGGGGAGCAGTTCTTC.

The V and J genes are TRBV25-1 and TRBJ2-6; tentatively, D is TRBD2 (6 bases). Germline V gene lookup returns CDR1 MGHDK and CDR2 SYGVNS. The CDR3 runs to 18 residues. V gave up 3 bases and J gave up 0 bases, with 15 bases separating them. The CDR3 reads CASSDAKWGVSGANVLTF. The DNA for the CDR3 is TGTGCCAGCAGTGATGCGAAATGGGGGGTCTCTGGGGCCAACGTCCTGACTTTC.

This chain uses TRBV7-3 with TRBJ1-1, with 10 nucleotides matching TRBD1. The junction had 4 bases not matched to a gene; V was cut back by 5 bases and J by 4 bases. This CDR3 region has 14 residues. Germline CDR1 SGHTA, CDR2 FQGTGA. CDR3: CASSARTGGTEAFF. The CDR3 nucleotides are TGTGCCAGCAGCGCACGGACAGGGGGCACTGAAGCTTTCTTT.

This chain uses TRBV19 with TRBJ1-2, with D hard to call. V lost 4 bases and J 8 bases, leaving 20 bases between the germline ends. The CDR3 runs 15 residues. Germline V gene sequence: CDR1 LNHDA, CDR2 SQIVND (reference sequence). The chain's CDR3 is CASSTPEEELRGYTF. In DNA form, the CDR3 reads TGTGCCAGTAGTACCCCCGAGGAGGAGCTTAGGGGCTACACCTTC.

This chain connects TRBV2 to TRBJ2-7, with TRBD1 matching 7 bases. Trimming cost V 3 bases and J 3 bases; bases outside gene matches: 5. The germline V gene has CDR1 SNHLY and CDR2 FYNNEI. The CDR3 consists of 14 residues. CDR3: CASSEEAGGYEQYF. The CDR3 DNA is TGTGCCAGCAGTGAGGAGGCAGGGGGCTACGAGCAGTACTTC. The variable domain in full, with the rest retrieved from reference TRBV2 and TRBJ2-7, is EPEVTQTPSHQVTQMGQEVILRCVPISNHLYFYWYRQILGQKVEFLVSFYNNEISEKSEIFDDQFSVERPDGSNFTLKIRSTKLEDSAMYFCASSEEAGGYEQYFGPGTRLTVT.

The DNA for the CDR3 is TGTGCCAGCAGTTACGGGACTACCACAGATACGCAGTATTTT. Translating it yields CASSYGTTTDTQYF. The rearrangement links TRBV6-5 to TRBJ2-3, with 7 bases matching TRBD2. V trimming: 2 bases; J trimming: 2 bases; junction bases outside the gene matches: 1. CDR1 and CDR2 from the germline V gene are MNHEY and SVGAGI. The CDR3 has 14 amino acids.

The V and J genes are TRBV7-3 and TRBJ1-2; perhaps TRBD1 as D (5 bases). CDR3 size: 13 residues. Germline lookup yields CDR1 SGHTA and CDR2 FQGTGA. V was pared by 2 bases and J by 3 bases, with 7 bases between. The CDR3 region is CASSLGADYGYTF. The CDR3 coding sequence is TGTGCCAGCAGCTTAGGGGCAGACTATGGCTACACCTTC.

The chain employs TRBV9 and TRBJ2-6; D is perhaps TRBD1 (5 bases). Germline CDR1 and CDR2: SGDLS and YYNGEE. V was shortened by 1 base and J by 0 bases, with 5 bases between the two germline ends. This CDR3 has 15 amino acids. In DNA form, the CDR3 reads TGTGCCAGCAGCGTAACAGGCTCTGGGGCCAACGTCCTGACTTTC. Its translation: CASSVTGSGANVLTF.

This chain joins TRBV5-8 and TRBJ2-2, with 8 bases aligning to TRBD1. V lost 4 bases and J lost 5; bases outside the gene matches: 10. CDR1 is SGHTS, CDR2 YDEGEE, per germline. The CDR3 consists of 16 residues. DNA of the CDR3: TGTGCCAGCAGCCCTGGACCGGACAGGGTGACCGGGGAGCTGTTTTTT. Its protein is CASSPGPDRVTGELFF.